This entry lists 22 T cell receptor beta chains sequenced from one sample in a study of early T cells in non-severe SARS-CoV-2 infection. TCRdb re-analysed the 5' RACE reads in MiXCR, keeping a single row per CDR3 protein. Here the sample spans about 50,000 distinct CDR3 sequences, about 5.3% being singletons. The source material was whole blood, sampled at baseline. Receptor source: an adult who was a healthcare worker with PCR-confirmed SARS-CoV-2 infection or an uninfected control (not recorded which).

This clonotype was detected many times. The chain carries TRBV5-4 and TRBJ2-5, with D uncertain. CDR1 SGHNT and CDR2 YYREEE come from the germline V gene (reference sequence). Trimming cost V 4 bases and J 1 base, with 8 bases left between them. The CDR3 has 13 amino acids. The CDR3: CASSGNSQETQYF. Written as DNA, the CDR3 is TGTGCCAGCAGCGGAAACAGCCAAGAGACCCAGTACTTC.

This clonotype was observed many times. This rearrangement joins TRBV3-1 to TRBJ1-1, with 7 bases aligning to TRBD1. Germline V CDR1 and CDR2: LGHDT, YNNKEL (reference sequence). V gave up 2 bases and J gave up 3 bases; unmatched junction bases: 0. The CDR3 is 13 amino acids. The CDR3 spells CASSQTGDTEAFF. In DNA form, the CDR3 reads TGTGCCAGCAGCCAAACAGGGGACACTGAAGCTTTCTTT.

The rearrangement uses TRBV20-1 and TRBJ1-5; unclear D gene. The CDR3 has 13 residues. Germline-derived CDR1 and CDR2 are DFQATT and SNEGSKA (reference sequence). V was trimmed by 5 bases and J by 9 bases, leaving 17 bases between them. The CDR3 loop reads CSAVAQSPAPQHF. CDR3 coding DNA: TGCAGTGCTGTTGCCCAGTCACCAGCGCCCCAGCATTTT.

This clonotype was counted many times. This chain connects TRBV15 to TRBJ1-4; D remains ambiguous. The CDR3 consists of 16 residues. V was shortened by 1 base and J by 4 bases, with 13 bases between the two germline ends. Germline V gene data show CDR1 as LNHNV and CDR2 as YYDKDF (reference sequence). The CDR3: CATSRGIGWGNEKLFF. The CDR3 DNA sequence: TGTGCCACCAGCAGAGGAATAGGGTGGGGTAATGAAAAACTGTTTTTT.

This clonotype came up a few times. V is TRBV9 and J is TRBJ2-6; 7 bases line up with TRBD1. Unmatched junction bases numbered 5, after V lost 5 bases and J lost 0 bases. The CDR3 covers 16 residues. Germline V gene lookup returns CDR1 SGDLS and CDR2 YYNGEE. CDR3 coding DNA: TGTGCCAGCAGTCAACAGGGGAGCTCTGGGGCCAACGTCCTGACTTTC. This encodes CASSQQGSSGANVLTF.

J is TRBJ2-7 and V is TRBV29-1, with 8 positions matching TRBD2. The CDR3 runs to 14 residues. The trim removed 7 bases at V and 3 bases at J, leaving 11 bases unmatched. CDR1 and CDR2 (germline): SQVTM, ANQGSEA. The CDR3, as DNA: TGCAGCGCCTCTGGACGGGGGGGATTCTACGAGCAGTACTTC. The encoded protein is CSASGRGGFYEQYF.

With regard to this clonotype: Without the conserved terminal phenylalanine or tryptophan, this CDR3 likely stems from a read error. This rearrangement joins TRBV29-1 to TRBJ2-3; D gene unclear. The CDR3 loop spans 11 amino acids. Germline lookup yields CDR1 SQVTM and CDR2 ANQGSEA. Trimming removed 7 bases from V and 4 bases from J, with 9 bases in between. CDR3 DNA: TGCAGCGGGGAAAATGCAGATACGCAGTATTAT. Protein: CSGENADTQYY.

This clonotype has a count of ten or more. The rearrangement joins TRBV11-2 to TRBJ2-6; D gene uncertain. The CDR3 sequence is 13 residues long. Germline loops: CDR1 SGHAT, CDR2 FQNNGV. The V gene lost 1 base and the J gene lost 2 bases, with 0 bases spanning the gap. The chain's CDR3 is CASSLAGANVLTF. The CDR3 DNA is TGTGCCAGCAGCTTAGCTGGGGCCAACGTCCTGACTTTC.

The gene calls are TRBV7-9 and TRBJ2-1; maybe TRBD2 (6 bases). Germline V lookup: CDR1 SEHNR, CDR2 FQNEAQ (reference sequence). V was shortened by 5 bases and J by 9 bases, with 17 bases between the two germline ends. The CDR3 runs to 14 residues. The CDR3 DNA is TGTGCCAGCAGCGTCGGGACTGGGGCTGGTGAGCAGTTCTTC. Its translation: CASSVGTGAGEQFF. The full variable domain, its missing parts supplied by reference TRBV7-9 and TRBJ2-1, is DTGVSQNPRHKITKRGQNVTFRCDPISEHNRLYWYRQTLGQGPEFLTYFQNEAQLEKSRLLSDRFSAERPKGSFSTLEIQRTEQGDSAMYLCASSVGTGAGEQFFGPGTRLTVL.

This clonotype was counted many times. This chain uses TRBV28 with TRBJ1-2; the D gene is possibly TRBD1 (5 bases). Germline V gives CDR1 MDHEN, CDR2 SYDVKM. The CDR3 loop spans 13 amino acids. Deletions cut 6 bases from V and 0 bases from J, with 8 bases between. Here the CDR3 DNA reads TGTGCCAGCAGAGGGACGGCTAACTATGGCTACACCTTC. It is translated as CASRGTANYGYTF.

The chain carries TRBV7-8 and TRBJ2-2, with D unresolved. Trimming cost V 5 bases and J 5 bases, with 12 bases left between them. Germline-derived CDR1 and CDR2 are SGHVS and FQNEAQ. CDR3 size: 14 residues. The CDR3 DNA reads as TGTGCCAGCAGCGCACGGACGCCTACCGGGGAGCTGTTTTTT. Its translation is CASSARTPTGELFF. Complete variable domain (other parts from reference TRBV7-8 and TRBJ2-2): GAGVSQSPRYKVAKRGQDVALRCDPISGHVSLFWYQQALGQGPEFLTYFQNEAQLDKSGLPSDRFFAERPEGSVSTLKIQRTQQEDSAVYLCASSARTPTGELFFGEGSRLTVL.

This clonotype was found many times. The V call is TRBV27, the J call TRBJ1-1, with 8 positions matching TRBD1. CDR1 MNHEY and CDR2 SMNVEV come from the germline V gene (reference sequence). V lost 3 bases to trimming and J lost 7 bases; unmatched junction nucleotides: 13. The CDR3 is 16 residues long. The CDR3 protein is CASSFPQGTGRLEAFF. CDR3 DNA: TGTGCCAGCAGTTTCCCTCAGGGGACAGGCCGACTTGAAGCTTTCTTT.

This clonotype was counted ten times or more. The V gene is TRBV28, the J gene TRBJ2-7, with TRBD2 as a possible D gene (6 bases). Germline-derived CDR1 and CDR2 are MDHEN and SYDVKM. This CDR3 is built from 21 residues. Trimming stripped 7 bases from V and 4 bases from J, with 38 bases between. The CDR3 here is CASMHKAASTDWGGGPYEQYF. CDR3 nucleotides: TGTGCCAGCATGCATAAAGCGGCAAGCACGGATTGGGGAGGCGGACCATACGAGCAGTACTTC.

This clonotype was observed a handful of times. The chain couples TRBV5-1 to TRBJ1-1; D is unresolved. Trimming shortened V by 0 bases and J by 1 base, and 13 bases separated the two germline ends. Looked up from germline, CDR1 is SGHRS and CDR2 is YFSETQ. This CDR3 is built from 16 residues. The CDR3 is CASSLEEPSENTEAFF. CDR3 sequence (DNA): TGCGCCAGCAGCTTGGAGGAACCCTCAGAGAACACTGAAGCTTTCTTT.

This clonotype occurred once. This may arise from a read error, as a much more abundant clone is one base away. This chain uses TRBV28 with TRBJ1-1; 7 bases are shared with TRBD1. Per germline, CDR1 MDHEN and CDR2 SYDVKM. This CDR3 has 14 amino acids. CDR3 amino acids: CASSLGDRDTVAFF. CDR3 DNA sequence: TGTGCCAGCAGTTTGGGGGACAGAGACACTGTAGCTTTCTTT.

The chain joins TRBV4-2 to TRBJ2-3; TRBD1 matches 9 bases. Germline-derived CDR1 and CDR2 are LGHNA and YNFKEQ. V lost 0 bases to trimming and J lost 3 bases; unmatched junction nucleotides: 4. The CDR3 sequence is 16 residues long. The CDR3 bases are TGTGCCAGCAGCCAAGAGGACAGGGGAAGAACAGATACGCAGTATTTT. Encoded protein: CASSQEDRGRTDTQYF.

The chain employs TRBV29-1 and TRBJ1-2; D gene ambiguous. Trimming took off 0 bases at V and 2 bases at J, with 10 bases between the two ends. Per the germline V gene, CDR1 is SQVTM and CDR2 is ANQGSEA. The CDR3 length is 14 residues. The CDR3 reads CSVEEGSPNYGYTF. The DNA of the CDR3 is TGCAGCGTTGAAGAGGGGAGTCCGAACTATGGCTACACCTTC.

Notes on this clonotype: A read error may be the cause here, since a much bigger clone is one base away. The chain carries TRBV28 and TRBJ2-7; D may match TRBD1 or TRBD2 (5 bases each). V was pared by 6 bases and J by 6 bases, with 21 bases between. The CDR3 length is 15 residues. Germline V CDR1 and CDR2: MDHEN, SYDVKM. CDR3 bases: TGTGCCAGCAGGACGCCCGGGACGCGTACCTGCGAGCAGTACTTC. Amino acid sequence: CASRTPGTRTCEQYF.

This clonotype was observed many times. This sequence joins TRBV10-1 and TRBJ2-5, with 8 bases matching TRBD1. Germline V CDR1 and CDR2: WNHNN, SYGVQD (reference sequence). V gave up 5 bases and J gave up 3 bases; unmatched junction bases: 8. The CDR3 length is 15 residues. This chain's CDR3 is CASSTGQGDKETQYF. CDR3 nucleotides: TGCGCCAGCAGTACCGGACAGGGTGACAAAGAGACCCAGTACTTC.

This clonotype occurred many times. The rearrangement links TRBV5-5 to TRBJ2-7; D call uncertain. Trimming removed 0 bases from V and 6 bases from J, with 4 bases in between. The germline CDR1 and CDR2 sequences are SGHKS and YYEKEE (reference sequence). The CDR3 contains 11 residues. The CDR3 DNA reads TGTGCCAGCAGCTTGGTCCGCGAGCAGTACTTC. It encodes CASSLVREQYF.

This clonotype showed up many times. The J gene is TRBJ1-1, the V gene TRBV10-3; the D is unclear. The CDR3 covers 11 residues. V was trimmed by 8 bases and J by 4 bases, leaving 8 bases between them. The germline CDR1 and CDR2 sequences are ENHRY and SYGVKD. The CDR3 DNA follows: TGTGCCATCTCAGCGGGCACTGAAGCTTTCTTT. It yields the protein CAISAGTEAFF.

With respect to this clonotype: A junction boundary mismatches the germline segment, possibly from a read error. The rearrangement joins TRBV12-3 or TRBV12-4 to TRBJ2-7; possibly TRBD2 for D (5 bases). The CDR3 extends over 13 amino acids. The CDR3, as DNA: TGTGCCAGCAGTTTTGACGGTAGCGTAAAAACCCACTTC. It is translated as CASSFDGSVKTHF.